This T cell receptor (beta chain) is from a study of PD-1 blockade in classical Hodgkin lymphoma. Clones were read by immunoSEQ multiplex PCR, and TCRdb kept only the in-frame ones, dropping some. The sample holds fewer than 55,000 clones, over 75% seen once. The time point here: cycle 4 day 1 (C4D1), after more than five weeks of nivolumab. All the patients suffered relapse after autologous stem cell transplantation, and brentuximab vedotin exposure differed. V lost 5 bases to trimming and J lost 3 bases, with 11 bases between them. Germline V gene lookup returns CDR1 SGHRS and CDR2 YFSETQ. The CDR3 covers 13 residues.

The sequencing used peripheral blood mononuclear cells (PBMCs), collected before the fourth cycle of nivolumab. The chain employs TRBV5-1 and TRBJ1-1, with unresolved D. This receptor was obtained from a human donor with classical Hodgkin lymphoma. CDR3 DNA sequence: TGCGCCAGCAGGCTTGCTATCTACACTGAAGCTTTCTTT. Protein product: CASRLAIYTEAFF.